This T cell receptor (beta chain) was documented in a study of T-cell memory formation after mild COVID-19. For the study at large: There were largely donor-specific TCR clusters.

Study outcomes and limitations: Nothing confirmed that second-wave clones peaking on day 37 were specific for SARS-CoV-2. Pre-infection memory already had some responding clones, implying cross-reactive memory joined. Mostly located in CM and EM were contracting CD4+ clones, with contracting CD8+ clones located in EMRA.

Worth noting for this clonotype: What it recognizes is unknown.

CDR1 is LGHNA, CDR2 YNFKEQ, per germline. CDR3 length equals 14 residues. Trimming removed 0 bases from V and 8 bases from J; junction bases left unmatched: 3. TCRdb called the 5' RACE reads again in MiXCR, with one record for every CDR3 protein. The sample records about 200,000 distinct CDR3 sequences, around 8.8% being singletons. The V gene is TRBV4-2, the J gene TRBJ1-2; 10 nucleotides line up with TRBD1. Sample: PBMCs or a T cell subset sorted from them (not recorded which). This receptor was obtained from a man between 18 and 29 years old who had mild COVID-19 (a few samples of this study predate the infection). Cell type and time point are not known. CDR3 sequence reads: CASSQEGTGDGYTF. CDR3 DNA: TGTGCCAGCAGCCAAGAAGGGACAGGGGACGGCTACACCTTC.